This T cell receptor (beta chain) was profiled in a study of Ad26.COV2.S vaccination and SARS-CoV-2 variants. Study overall: Donor was assigned to the Ad26.COV2.S arm of trial COV1001. Each vaccinee took Ad26.COV2.S intramuscularly, once or twice 56 days apart.

Details on this clone: Its target is unknown.

Per germline, CDR1 SQVTM and CDR2 ANQGSEA. V gave up 2 bases and J gave up 2 bases, with 15 bases separating them. The CDR3 has 15 residues. Treatment of the sample: about 20 received Ad26.COV2.S at low or high dose, single or two shots; roughly five received placebo; per-sample allocation not given. Samples were taken on day 63 after the first vaccine or placebo injection. Some clones are missing from TCRdb's copy, which holds only in-frame ones; the method was immunoSEQ multiplex PCR. This sample has about 350,000 clones, with 85% to 90% found just once. Broader study findings: With respect to non-spike TCR breadth, vaccine and placebo recipients were similar.

The gene calls are TRBV29-1 and TRBJ1-1; D unclear. The receptor was derived from a person between 18 and 60 years old who received the Ad26.COV2.S COVID-19 vaccine or a placebo. Sequencing was performed on peripheral blood, taken in a trial of Ad26.COV2.S vaccine versus placebo. The CDR3 sequence is CSVELRLGRNTEAFF. CDR3 in DNA: TGCAGCGTTGAACTTCGGCTAGGGAGAAACACTGAAGCTTTCTTT.